These 5 T cell receptor beta chains were all obtained from the same sample, sequenced in a study of siplizumab effects on memory and regulatory T cells. Some clones are missing from TCRdb's copy, which holds only in-frame ones; the method was immunoSEQ multiplex PCR. This table has approximately 120,000 clones, 80% to 95% appearing once. The source material was non-Treg CD4+ T cells sorted from blood. The receptor set was obtained from a human donor in good health.

This clone was picked up a small number of times. V gene TRBV2 combines with J gene TRBJ2-7; possibly TRBD2 for D (6 bases). Looked up from germline, CDR1 is SNHLY and CDR2 is FYNNEI. CDR3 length equals 12 residues. The V and J ends lost 8 bases and 2 bases respectively, with 10 bases between them. Written as DNA, the CDR3 is TGTGCCAGCCGGGGGAATACCTACGAGCAGTACTTC. Its protein is CASRGNTYEQYF.

This chain joins TRBV11-3 and TRBJ1-5, with D maybe TRBD1 (5 bases). This CDR3 region has 14 residues. V gave up 2 bases and J gave up 6 bases, with 11 bases separating them. The germline gives CDR1 SGHNT, CDR2 YENEEA. DNA for the CDR3: TGTGCCAGCAGCTTACTCCCTAGGGGTCAGCCCCAGCATTTT. It encodes CASSLLPRGQPQHF.

V gene TRBV18 combines with J gene TRBJ1-1, with D unclear. CDR3 length: 13 residues. Germline V gives CDR1 KGHSH, CDR2 LQKENI. Trimming shortened V by 7 bases and J by 1 base, and 10 bases separated the two germline ends. The CDR3: CASLGAANTEAFF. The CDR3 region has the DNA TGTGCCAGCTTAGGTGCAGCGAACACTGAAGCTTTCTTT.

The chain links TRBV19 to TRBJ1-6; no clear D gene. The germline V gene encodes CDR1 LNHDA and CDR2 SQIVND (reference sequence). CDR3 length: 17 residues. V lost 0 bases and J lost 3, with 12 bases in between. The CDR3 DNA sequence: TGTGCCAGTAGTATAGATAAGACGACAAGCTATAATTCACCCCTCCACTTT. This sequence encodes CASSIDKTTSYNSPLHF. Complete variable domain (other parts from reference TRBV19 and TRBJ1-6): DGGITQSPKYLFRKEGQNVTLSCEQNLNHDAMYWYRQDPGQGLRLIYYSQIVNDFQKGDIAEGYSVSREKKESFPLTVTSAQKNPTAFYLCASSIDKTTSYNSPLHFGNGTRLTVT.

V gene TRBV5-4 combines with J gene TRBJ2-3; perhaps D is TRBD1 or TRBD2 (5 bases each). Trimming stripped 1 base from V and 8 bases from J, with 20 bases between. Germline V lookup: CDR1 SGHNT, CDR2 YYREEE (reference sequence). This CDR3 has 16 amino acids. Here the CDR3 DNA reads TGTGCCAGCAGCTTGCCCGGGACGGGGCAAGGTGTTACGCAGTATTTT. Amino acids: CASSLPGTGQGVTQYF.